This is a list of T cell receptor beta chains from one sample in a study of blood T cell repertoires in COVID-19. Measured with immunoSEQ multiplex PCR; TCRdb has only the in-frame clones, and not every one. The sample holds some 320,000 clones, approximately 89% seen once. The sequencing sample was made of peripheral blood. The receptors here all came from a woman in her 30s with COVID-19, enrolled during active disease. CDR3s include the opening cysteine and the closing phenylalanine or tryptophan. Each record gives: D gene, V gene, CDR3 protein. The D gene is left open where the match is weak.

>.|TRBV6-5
CASSPSNYQPQHF
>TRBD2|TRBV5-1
CATQAGPNTDTQYF
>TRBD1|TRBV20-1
CSASSWTGKSPTEAFF
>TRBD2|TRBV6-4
CASSDGAGLDTQYF
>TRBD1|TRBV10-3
CAISESRGRAGANVLTF
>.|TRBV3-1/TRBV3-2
CASSPAVRNQPQHF
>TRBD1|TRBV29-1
CSVEDVDQGAFGYTF
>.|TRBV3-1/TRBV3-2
CASSQSGEVETQYF
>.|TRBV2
CASTPGANQPQHF
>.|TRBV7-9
CASSSPRSGGARRDGYTF
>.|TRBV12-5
CASGLVVGTGELFF
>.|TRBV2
CASFYSGLLRDTDTQYF
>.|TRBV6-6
CASSYSSGGDTQYF
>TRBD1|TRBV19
CASSIGTGGNTEAFF
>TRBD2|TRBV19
CATLAGDTGELFF
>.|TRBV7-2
CASSPPRSASRETQYF
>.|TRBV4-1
CASSQGVSGTEAFF
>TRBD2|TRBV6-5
CASSSPSGGTDTQYF
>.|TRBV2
CASRADYGYTF
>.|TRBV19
CASIFRGVTDTEAFF
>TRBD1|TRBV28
CASNPRGRGTEAFF
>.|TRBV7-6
CASSKNAGASTDTQYF
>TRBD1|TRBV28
CASRRQGGQPQHF
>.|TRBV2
CASSPTYEQYF
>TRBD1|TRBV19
CASSILTGANQPQHF
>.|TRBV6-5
CASSYSTGSNQPQHF
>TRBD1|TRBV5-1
CASSLGTGGLYGYTF
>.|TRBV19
CASTLTVESSTDTQYF
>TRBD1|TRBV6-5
CASKFRDRGIDEQYF
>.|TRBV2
CASNGGETDTQYF
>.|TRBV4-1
CASSQGVFRRGPGEQYF
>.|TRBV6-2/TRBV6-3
CASSLNSGNTIYF
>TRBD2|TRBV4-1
CASSTPGLAGRETQYF
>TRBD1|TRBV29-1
CSVETGEEQPQHF
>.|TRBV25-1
CASRGWGKGEKLFF
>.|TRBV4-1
CASSQDGLGLYEQYF
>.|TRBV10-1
CASSDPSGGALAEAFF
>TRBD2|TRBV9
CASSLTGTSGAAYNEQFF
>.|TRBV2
CASSNQGIGNQPQHF
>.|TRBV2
CASSDRNTNYNEQFF
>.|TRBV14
CASSHQGAGGEQYF
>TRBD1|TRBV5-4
CASSQMTGFETQYF
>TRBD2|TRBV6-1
CASSEAGGTGGRGAEQFF
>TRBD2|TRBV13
CASSTLAWNTGELFF
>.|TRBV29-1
CSVGGQVYEQYF
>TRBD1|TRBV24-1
CATSVMTGGSYEQYF
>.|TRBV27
CASSQPPGEQFF
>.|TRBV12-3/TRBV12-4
CASSLLRSRGYTF
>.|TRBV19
CASSIEGRAKDQPQHF
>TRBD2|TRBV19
CASSMASGAPGEQFF
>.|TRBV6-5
CASSFYRVMNTEAFF
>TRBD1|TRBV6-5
CASSYRDRGLGETQYF
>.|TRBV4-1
CASSRSKTGTTDTQYF
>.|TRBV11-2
CASSLDPRMDGYTF
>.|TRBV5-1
CASSPMLRGSNQPQHF
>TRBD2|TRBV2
CASRSTSFGGGAGEQYF
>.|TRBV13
CASSRGENLNNEQFF
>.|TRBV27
CASKEQGLSQPQHF
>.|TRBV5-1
CASSLRGGYTF
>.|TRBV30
CAWSVSSGYGNTIYF